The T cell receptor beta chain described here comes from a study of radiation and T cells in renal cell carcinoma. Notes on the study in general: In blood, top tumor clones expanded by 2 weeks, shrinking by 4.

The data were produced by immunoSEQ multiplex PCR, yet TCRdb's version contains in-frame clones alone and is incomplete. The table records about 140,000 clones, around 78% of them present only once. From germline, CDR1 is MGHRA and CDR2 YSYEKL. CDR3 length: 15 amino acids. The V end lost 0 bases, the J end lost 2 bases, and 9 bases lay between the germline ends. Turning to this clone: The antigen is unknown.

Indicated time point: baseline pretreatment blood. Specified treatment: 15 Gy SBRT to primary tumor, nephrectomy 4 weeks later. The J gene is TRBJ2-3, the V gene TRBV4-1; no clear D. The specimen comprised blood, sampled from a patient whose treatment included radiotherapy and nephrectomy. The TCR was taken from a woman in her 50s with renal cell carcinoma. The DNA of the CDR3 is TGCGCCAGCAGCCAAGAAAGGACCAACACAGATACGCAGTATTTT. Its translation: CASSQERTNTDTQYF.